Sequencing of this TCR beta chain was carried out in a study of T cell responses to AZD1222 COVID-19 vaccine. For the study at large: Doses given second, at about 4 or about 12 weeks, were pooled. Study-wide results and limits: Spike-wide vaccine-associated CD4 TCRs dominated at 160-218 and 743-854. Most donors were white British and more were female, and clonal diversity was possibly underestimated. Increases in Spike-specific TCR breadth and depth were seen after two AZD1222 doses.

The CDR3 covers 15 residues. Per the germline V gene, CDR1 is SGHDT and CDR2 is YYEEEE. The V gene lost 4 bases and the J gene lost 0 bases, with 14 bases spanning the gap. Only in-frame clones appear in the TCRdb table, and some are missing; sequencing was by immunoSEQ multiplex PCR. This table has fewer than 200,000 clones, 85% to 95% appearing once. To note about this clone: Antigen unknown.

This clonotype was obtained from an adult in good health. Sequencing was performed on peripheral blood, taken on day 0 of AZD1222 vaccination. The chain recombines TRBV5-6 with TRBJ2-7; D perhaps matches TRBD2 (6 bases). The CDR3: CASSLSGFSSYEQYF. CDR3 sequence (DNA): TGTGCCAGCAGCCTGAGCGGGTTTAGCTCCTACGAGCAGTACTTC.